Listed below are T cell receptor beta chains from one sample, sequenced in a study of blood T cell repertoires in COVID-19. Only in-frame clones appear in the TCRdb table, and some are missing; sequencing was by immunoSEQ multiplex PCR. The sample has 30,000 to 50,000 clones; around 86% are singletons. The sequenced sample was peripheral blood. The receptors originated from a man in his forties or fifties with active or convalescent COVID-19. The CDR3 runs from the conserved cysteine through the conserved F or W. D genes are given only for firm matches. Only part of the rows carry a size: once, few, many, or a class if the clone is expanded.

V	D	size	J	DNA	CDR3
TRBV2	-	-	TRBJ2-7	TGTGCCAGCAGTTTGACAGGGGCGGGGGACTACGAGCAGTACTTC	CASSLTGAGDYEQYF
TRBV30	-	-	TRBJ1-4	TGTGCCTGGAGTGTAAGTCCAGGTAGTGAAAAACTGTTTTTT	CAWSVSPGSEKLFF
TRBV18	-	-	TRBJ2-3	TGTGCCAGCTCACCTCGAGACAACACAGATACGCAGTATTTT	CASSPRDNTDTQYF
TRBV12-3/TRBV12-4	-	-	TRBJ1-1	TGTGCCAGCAGTCACGGCACTGAAGCTTTCTTT	CASSHGTEAFF
TRBV10-1	TRBD1	-	TRBJ1-4	TGCGCCAGAAGGGACAGGGGTGAAAAACTGTTTTTT	CARRDRGEKLFF
TRBV27	TRBD1	-	TRBJ2-1	TGTGCCAGCACCTTCTGGGACAGGGGGATGTATGAGCAGTTCTTC	CASTFWDRGMYEQFF
TRBV11-2	TRBD1	-	TRBJ1-6	TGTGCCAGCCTAGACCGGGACAGTCCCACCCTCCACTTT	CASLDRDSPTLHF
TRBV7-2	TRBD1	-	TRBJ1-4	TGTGCCAGCAGCCCGAGGCAGGGGGCGTTCGTACTGTTTTTT	CASSPRQGAFVLFF
TRBV19	-	-	TRBJ1-2	TGTGCCAGTACCCCTCAGGGGAGCTATGGCTACACCTTC	CASTPQGSYGYTF
TRBV29-1	-	-	TRBJ1-1	TGCAGCGCCAAGACAGGTCGGAACACTGAAGCTTTCTTT	CSAKTGRNTEAFF
TRBV5-1	TRBD2	-	TRBJ2-3	TGCGCCAGCAGCTTCCTAGCGGGAGGGCCAGAGGGCACAGATACGCAGTATTTT	CASSFLAGGPEGTDTQYF
TRBV28	-	-	TRBJ1-4	TGTGCCAGCAGTTTCTTGGGGGCAGGGTTTCAAAAACTGTTTTTT	CASSFLGAGFQKLFF
TRBV6-2/TRBV6-3	-	-	TRBJ1-5	TGTGCCAGCAGTTACTCGTCCAGGCAGCAGCCCCAGCATTTT	CASSYSSRQQPQHF
TRBV10-1	-	-	TRBJ2-7	TGCGCCAGCAGTAAGCTAGCGCCAACCTACGAGCAGTACTTC	CASSKLAPTYEQYF
TRBV19	-	once	TRBJ2-7	TGTGCCAGTAGTATGCAGGGAACCTACGAGCAGTACTTC	CASSMQGTYEQYF
TRBV6-6	-	-	TRBJ1-4	TGTGCCAGCAGTGACTACAGTACCACTAATGAAAAACTGTTTTTT	CASSDYSTTNEKLFF
TRBV5-1	TRBD2	-	TRBJ2-1	TGCGCCAGCAGCGCCCAGGCAGCGGGAGGGAGGGAGCAGTTCTTC	CASSAQAAGGREQFF
TRBV27	TRBD1	-	TRBJ2-1	TGTGCCAGCGCCTGGACAGGGGGTAATGAGCAGTTCTTC	CASAWTGGNEQFF
TRBV19	TRBD1	-	TRBJ2-3	TGTGCCAGTAGTACCTCAGGGGGAAGCAGCACAGATACGCAGTATTTT	CASSTSGGSSTDTQYF
TRBV19	-	-	TRBJ1-2	TGTGCCAGTAGGCTAGGTAGGGGCTCGGGCTATGGCTACACCTTC	CASRLGRGSGYGYTF
TRBV19	TRBD1	-	TRBJ2-2	TGTGCCAGTAATCTTGACAGGGGGGCCGGGGAGCTGTTTTTT	CASNLDRGAGELFF
TRBV2	TRBD1	few	TRBJ1-5	TGTGCCAGCAGGCTGACAGGGGAAAGCAATCAGCCCCAGCATTTT	CASRLTGESNQPQHF
TRBV5-8	-	-	TRBJ2-1	TGTGCCAGCAGCGCGGGGACGTCCTACAATGAGCAGTTCTTC	CASSAGTSYNEQFF
TRBV18	-	-	TRBJ1-3	TGTGCCAGCTCACCAGTTGGGACAACTGGAAACACCATATATTTT	CASSPVGTTGNTIYF
TRBV7-9	-	few	TRBJ1-1	TGTGCCAGCAGCCCCACGAGGCCCGGGGACACTGAAGCTTTCTTT	CASSPTRPGDTEAFF
TRBV3-1/TRBV3-2	TRBD2	-	TRBJ2-1	TGTGCCAGCAGCCATTACGCGGGAGGGGCCAAGACCAATGAGCAGTTCTTC	CASSHYAGGAKTNEQFF
TRBV3-1/TRBV3-2	TRBD1	-	TRBJ2-6	TGTGCCAGCAGCCGAAGCACCGGGACAGGGGCCTCTGGGGCCAACGTCCTGACTTTC	CASSRSTGTGASGANVLTF
TRBV7-9	-	-	TRBJ1-4	TGTGCCAGCAGCTCACGGAGTTACAATGAAAAACTGTTTTTT	CASSSRSYNEKLFF
TRBV10-3	-	few	TRBJ2-2	TGTGCCAGCATGGAGGGGTTGGACACCGGGGAGCTGTTTTTT	CASMEGLDTGELFF
TRBV28	-	-	TRBJ1-1	TGTGCCAGCGTCTTGACAGGTTCCGAAGCTTTCTTT	CASVLTGSEAFF
TRBV7-3	-	-	TRBJ2-2	TGTGCCAGCAGCCTTCAGGGTCTTACCGGGGAGCTGTTTTTT	CASSLQGLTGELFF
TRBV19	-	-	TRBJ2-7	TGTGCCAGTAGTCCTCAGACTGGAACCTACGAGCAGTACTTC	CASSPQTGTYEQYF
TRBV19	TRBD1	-	TRBJ1-5	TGTGCCAGTAGAAGTGAGCACAGGGGAGGAGGGCCCAAGCATTTT	CASRSEHRGGGPKHF
TRBV7-9	TRBD2	-	TRBJ2-7	TGTGCCAGCAGCCAAGGACTAGCGGGAGTTCCCAGCTCCTACGAGCAGTACTTC	CASSQGLAGVPSSYEQYF
TRBV10-1	TRBD2	-	TRBJ2-1	TGCGCCAGCAGTGAGATTGCGGGAGGGGTCGAGTTCTTC	CASSEIAGGVEFF
TRBV16	-	-	TRBJ2-5	TGTGCCAGCAGCCAATCTCAGGGTGGAGAGACCCAGTACTTC	CASSQSQGGETQYF
TRBV5-5	-	-	TRBJ1-1	TGTGCCAGCAGCTTGTTTTCAGGGAACACTGAAGCTTTCTTT	CASSLFSGNTEAFF
TRBV11-2	TRBD1	once	TRBJ1-6	TGTGCCAGCAGCTTAGGAGGGACAGGGCATTCACCCCTCCACTTT	CASSLGGTGHSPLHF
TRBV28	-	-	TRBJ1-6	TGTGCCAGCAGTTTAGGTTTTGTCAGCGTCTATAATTCACCCCTCCACTTT	CASSLGFVSVYNSPLHF
TRBV9	TRBD2	-	TRBJ2-1	TGTGCCAGCAGCGTAGGCCTTAGCGGGGGCGGGAATGAGCAGTTCTTC	CASSVGLSGGGNEQFF
TRBV27	-	-	TRBJ2-1	TGTGCCAGCAGTCAGGGTGGCTCCTACAATGAGCAGTTCTTC	CASSQGGSYNEQFF
TRBV9	-	-	TRBJ2-2	TGTGCCAGCAGCGTGTCCCAGGGGCCTATGGTCACCGGGGAGCTGTTTTTT	CASSVSQGPMVTGELFF
TRBV4-1	-	-	TRBJ1-3	TGCGCCAGCAGCCAAGATTCTACAGTCATCTCTGGAAACACCATATATTTT	CASSQDSTVISGNTIYF
TRBV19	TRBD1	-	TRBJ1-6	TGTGCCAGTAGTACGGACAGGGGGACTGGTGAATCACCCCTCCACTTT	CASSTDRGTGESPLHF
TRBV15	-	-	TRBJ2-7	TGTGCCACCAGCAGAGGAGAGGCGGGATTCTCCTACGAGCAGTACTTC	CATSRGEAGFSYEQYF
TRBV28	TRBD1	-	TRBJ2-7	TGTGCCAGCAGTTCCTTAACAGGGGCCTTCTACGAGCAGTACTTC	CASSSLTGAFYEQYF
TRBV7-9	-	-	TRBJ2-5	TGTGCCAGCAGCTTAGGTACTAGCCGGGAGACCCAGTACTTC	CASSLGTSRETQYF
TRBV6-6	TRBD2	-	TRBJ2-7	TGTGCCAGCAGTTACCCGACTAGCGGGGCCTACGAGCAGTACTTC	CASSYPTSGAYEQYF